A single T cell receptor (beta chain) is shown here with its context. Germline assignment: CDR1 SGHTA and CDR2 FQGNSA. CDR3 length: 16 amino acids. The ends were cut back, 4 bases at V and 5 bases at J, with 20 bases in the middle. Use of 60 Vbeta and 13 Jbeta primers characterized the PCR. Profiling relied on immunoSEQ multiplex PCR, and the TCRdb table lists in-frame clones only, not all of them. The data hold about 170,000 clones, with about 72% observed a single time. The source of the sample is a study of cytomegalovirus exposure and HLA in healthy donors. The sample comprised PBMCs. The rearrangement links TRBV7-2 to TRBJ2-5, with D perhaps matching TRBD1 (8 bases). The sequence came from a girl aged 5 to 17 in good health and CMV-seronegative. The CDR3 spells CASSSPTGGARETQYF. The CDR3 DNA reads as TGTGCCAGCAGCTCCCCCACAGGGGGGGCGCGGGAGACCCAGTACTTC.